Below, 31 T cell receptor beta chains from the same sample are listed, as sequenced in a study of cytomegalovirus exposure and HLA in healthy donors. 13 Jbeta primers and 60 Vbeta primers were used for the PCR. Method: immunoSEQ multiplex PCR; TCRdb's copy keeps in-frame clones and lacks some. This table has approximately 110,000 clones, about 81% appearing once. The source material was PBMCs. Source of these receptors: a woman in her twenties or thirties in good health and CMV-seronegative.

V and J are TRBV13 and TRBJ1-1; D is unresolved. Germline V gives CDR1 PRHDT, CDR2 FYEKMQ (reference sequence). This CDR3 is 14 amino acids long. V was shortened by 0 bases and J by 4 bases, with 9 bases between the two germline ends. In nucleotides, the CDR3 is TGTGCCAGCAGCTTAGGCCGGGGTAGCACTGAAGCTTTCTTT. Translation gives CASSLGRGSTEAFF.

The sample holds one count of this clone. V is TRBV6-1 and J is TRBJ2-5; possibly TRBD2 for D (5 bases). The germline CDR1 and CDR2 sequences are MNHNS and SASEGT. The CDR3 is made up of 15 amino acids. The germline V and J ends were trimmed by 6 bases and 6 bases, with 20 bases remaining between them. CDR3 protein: CASSADLGERKTQYF. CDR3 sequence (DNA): TGTGCCAGCAGCGCGGACCTTGGGGAGCGGAAGACCCAGTACTTC.

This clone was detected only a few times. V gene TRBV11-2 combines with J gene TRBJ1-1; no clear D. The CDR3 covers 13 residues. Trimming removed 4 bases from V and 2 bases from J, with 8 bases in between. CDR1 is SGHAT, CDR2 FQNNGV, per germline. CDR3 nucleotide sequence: TGTGCCAGCAGCTCGGGTGTAAACACTGAAGCTTTCTTT. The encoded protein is CASSSGVNTEAFF.

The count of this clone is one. CDR3 sequence reads: CASSLGPAGRNIQYF. CDR3 sequence (DNA): TGCGCCAGCAGCTTGGGTCCAGCGGGGCGTAACATTCAGTACTTC. The chain employs TRBV5-1 and TRBJ2-4, with 7 bases lining up with TRBD2. The CDR3 spans 15 residues. Germline trimming cut 0 bases from V and 7 bases from J; bases unmatched to any gene: 7. From germline, CDR1 is SGHRS and CDR2 YFSETQ.

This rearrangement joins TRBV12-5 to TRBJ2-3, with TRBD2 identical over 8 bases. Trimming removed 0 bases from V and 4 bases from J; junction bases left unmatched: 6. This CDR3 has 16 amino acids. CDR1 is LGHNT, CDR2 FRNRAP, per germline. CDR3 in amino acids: CASGLVLRGEADTQYF. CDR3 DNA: TGTGCTAGTGGTTTGGTATTGCGGGGGGAGGCAGATACGCAGTATTTT. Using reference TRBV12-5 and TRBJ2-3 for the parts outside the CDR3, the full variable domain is DARVTQTPRHKVTEMGQEVTMRCQPILGHNTVFWYRQTMMQGLELLAYFRNRAPLDDSGMPKDRFSAEMPDATLATLKIQPSEPRDSAVYFCASGLVLRGEADTQYFGPGTRLTVL.

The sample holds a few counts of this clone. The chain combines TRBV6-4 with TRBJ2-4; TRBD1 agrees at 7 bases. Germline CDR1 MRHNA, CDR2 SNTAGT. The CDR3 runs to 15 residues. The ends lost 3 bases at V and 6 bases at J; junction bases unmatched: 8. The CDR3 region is CASSEGTALGNIQYF. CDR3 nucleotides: TGTGCCAGCAGTGAAGGGACAGCCCTTGGAAACATTCAGTACTTC.

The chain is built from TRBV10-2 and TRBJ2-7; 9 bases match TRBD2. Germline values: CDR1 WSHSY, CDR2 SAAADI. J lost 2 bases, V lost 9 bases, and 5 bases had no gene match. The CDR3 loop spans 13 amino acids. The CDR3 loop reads CASRIAGAYEQYF. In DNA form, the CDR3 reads TGCGCCAGTAGGATAGCGGGGGCCTACGAGCAGTACTTC.

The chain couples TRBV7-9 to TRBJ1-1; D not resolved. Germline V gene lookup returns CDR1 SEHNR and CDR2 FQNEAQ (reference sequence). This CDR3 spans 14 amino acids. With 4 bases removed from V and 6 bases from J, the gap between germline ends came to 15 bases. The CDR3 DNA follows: TGTGCCAGCAGCTCCTCCCAACTAAGCGCTGAAGCTTTCTTT. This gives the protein CASSSSQLSAEAFF.

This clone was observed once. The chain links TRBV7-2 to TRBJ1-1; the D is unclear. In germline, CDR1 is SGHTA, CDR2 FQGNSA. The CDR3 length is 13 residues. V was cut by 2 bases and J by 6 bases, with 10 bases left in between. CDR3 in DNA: TGTGCCAGCAGCTTATTACGGGATGCTGAAGCTTTCTTT. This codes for CASSLLRDAEAFF.

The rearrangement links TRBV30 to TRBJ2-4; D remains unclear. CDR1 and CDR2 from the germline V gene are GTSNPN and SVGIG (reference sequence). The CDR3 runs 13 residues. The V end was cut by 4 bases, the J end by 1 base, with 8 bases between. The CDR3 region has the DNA TGTGCCTGGACAGGCATGGCCAAAAACATTCAGTACTTC. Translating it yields CAWTGMAKNIQYF.

For the CDR3, the DNA is TGCAGTGCTAGAAGCGGGTCTACGCAGTATTTT. Its translation is CSARSGSTQYF. The chain employs TRBV20-1 and TRBJ2-3; the D gene is possibly TRBD2 (6 bases). This CDR3 is 11 amino acids long. Germline CDR1 and CDR2: DFQATT and SNEGSKA (reference sequence). V lost 2 bases and J 8 bases, leaving 8 bases between the germline ends.

The CDR3 loop reads CASSFSTGELFF. DNA for the CDR3: TGTGCCAGCAGTTTCAGCACCGGGGAGCTGTTTTTT. J is TRBJ2-2 and V is TRBV6-5; no reliable D call. The length of the CDR3 is 12 residues. The germline CDR1 and CDR2 sequences are MNHEY and SVGAGI. Trimming took off 4 bases at V and 4 bases at J, with 4 bases between the two ends.

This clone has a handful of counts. The CDR3 protein is CASSPGQGGGNQPQHF. The DNA of the CDR3 is TGCGCCAGCAGCCCAGGACAGGGTGGGGGTAATCAGCCCCAGCATTTT. The V gene is TRBV5-1, the J gene TRBJ1-5; 8 bases are shared with TRBD1. CDR1 and CDR2 (germline): SGHRS, YFSETQ. The V gene end was trimmed by 4 bases and the J gene end by 4 bases; junction bases not matched to a gene: 10. The CDR3 spans 16 residues.

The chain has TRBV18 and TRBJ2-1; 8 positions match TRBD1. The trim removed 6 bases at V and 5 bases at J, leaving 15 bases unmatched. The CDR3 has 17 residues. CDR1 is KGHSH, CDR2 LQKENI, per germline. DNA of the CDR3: TGTGCCAGCTCGATTGGACAGGGTTACATGATAAACAATGAGCAGTTCTTC. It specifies CASSIGQGYMINNEQFF.

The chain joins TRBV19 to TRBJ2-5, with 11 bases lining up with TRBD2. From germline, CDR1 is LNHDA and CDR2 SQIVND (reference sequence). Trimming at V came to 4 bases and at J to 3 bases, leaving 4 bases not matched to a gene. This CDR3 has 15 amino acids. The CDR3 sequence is CASSSLAGGEETQYF. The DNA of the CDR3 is TGTGCCAGTAGTAGTTTAGCGGGAGGGGAAGAGACCCAGTACTTC.

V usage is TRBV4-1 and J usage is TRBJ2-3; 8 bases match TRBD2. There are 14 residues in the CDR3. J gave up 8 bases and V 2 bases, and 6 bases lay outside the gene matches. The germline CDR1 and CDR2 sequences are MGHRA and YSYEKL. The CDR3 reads CASSQPVTSVTQYF. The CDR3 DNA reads TGCGCCAGCAGCCAACCTGTGACTAGCGTTACGCAGTATTTT.

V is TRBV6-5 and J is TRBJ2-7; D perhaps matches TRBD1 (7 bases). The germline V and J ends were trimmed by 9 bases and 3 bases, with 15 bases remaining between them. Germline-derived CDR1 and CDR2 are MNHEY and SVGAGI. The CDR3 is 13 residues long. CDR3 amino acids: CASNRGGGYEQYF. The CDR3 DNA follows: TGTGCCAGTAACAGGGGAGGTGGCTACGAGCAGTACTTC.

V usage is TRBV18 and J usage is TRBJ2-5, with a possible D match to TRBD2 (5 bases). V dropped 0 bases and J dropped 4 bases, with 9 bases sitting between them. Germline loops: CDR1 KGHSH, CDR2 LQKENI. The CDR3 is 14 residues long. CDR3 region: CASSPPGRGETQYF. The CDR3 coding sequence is TGTGCCAGCTCACCACCAGGTCGGGGAGAGACCCAGTACTTC.

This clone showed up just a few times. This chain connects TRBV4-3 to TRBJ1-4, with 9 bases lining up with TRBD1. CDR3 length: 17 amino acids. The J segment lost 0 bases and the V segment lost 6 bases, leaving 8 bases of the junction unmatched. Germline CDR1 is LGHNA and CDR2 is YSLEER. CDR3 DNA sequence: TGCGCCAGCAGTCCCGGGACAGGGCCGACAACTAATGAAAAACTGTTTTTT. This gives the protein CASSPGTGPTTNEKLFF.

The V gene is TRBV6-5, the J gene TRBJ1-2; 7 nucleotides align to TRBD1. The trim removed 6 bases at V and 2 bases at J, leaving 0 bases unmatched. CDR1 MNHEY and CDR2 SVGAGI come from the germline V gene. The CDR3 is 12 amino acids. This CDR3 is CASSRGNYGYTF. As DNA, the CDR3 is TGTGCCAGCAGCAGGGGGAACTATGGCTACACCTTC.

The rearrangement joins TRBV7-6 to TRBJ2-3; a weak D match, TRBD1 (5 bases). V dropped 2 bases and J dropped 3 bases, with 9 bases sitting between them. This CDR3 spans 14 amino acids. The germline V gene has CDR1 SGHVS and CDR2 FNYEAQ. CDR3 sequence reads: CASSLRQSTDTQYF. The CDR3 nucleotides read TGTGCCAGCAGCTTACGACAGTCTACAGATACGCAGTATTTT.

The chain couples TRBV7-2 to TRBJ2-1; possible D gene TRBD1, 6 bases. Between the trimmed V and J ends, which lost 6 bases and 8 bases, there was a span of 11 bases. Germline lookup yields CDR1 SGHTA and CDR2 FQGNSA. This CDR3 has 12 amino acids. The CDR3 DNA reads TGTGCCAGCAGACTACAGGGTCATGAGCAGTTCTTC. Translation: CASRLQGHEQFF. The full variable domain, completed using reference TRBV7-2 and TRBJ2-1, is GAGVSQSPSNKVTEKGKDVELRCDPISGHTALYWYRQSLGQGLEFLIYFQGNSAPDKSGLPSDRFSAERTGGSVSTLTIQRTQQEDSAVYLCASRLQGHEQFFGPGTRLTVL.

CDR3 sequence: CASSLSPGFYEQYF. The CDR3 DNA is TGTGCCAGCAGTTTAAGTCCGGGTTTTTACGAGCAGTACTTC. V gene TRBV28 combines with J gene TRBJ2-7; the D is unclear. V lost 2 bases, J lost 4 bases, and 12 bases lay in between. CDR3 length equals 14 residues. Germline lookup yields CDR1 MDHEN and CDR2 SYDVKM. Looking up the rest from reference TRBV28 and TRBJ2-7 gives the full variable domain: DVKVTQSSRYLVKRTGEKVFLECVQDMDHENMFWYRQDPGLGLRLIYFSYDVKMKEKGDIPEGYSVSREKKERFSLILESASTNQTSMYLCASSLSPGFYEQYFGPGTRLTVT.

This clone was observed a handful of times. CDR3 region: CAWRAQGWGNQPQHF. The CDR3 DNA reads TGTGCCTGGAGAGCCCAGGGATGGGGCAATCAGCCCCAGCATTTT. The chain joins TRBV30 to TRBJ1-5; possibly TRBD1 for D (5 bases). The CDR3 is made up of 15 amino acids. Trimming stripped 3 bases from V and 2 bases from J, with 14 bases between. CDR1 and CDR2 (germline): GTSNPN, SVGIG (reference sequence).

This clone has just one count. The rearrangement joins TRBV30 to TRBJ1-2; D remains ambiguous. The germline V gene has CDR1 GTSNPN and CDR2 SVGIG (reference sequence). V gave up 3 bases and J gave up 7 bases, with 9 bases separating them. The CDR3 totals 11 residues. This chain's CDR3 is CAWRVGAGYTF. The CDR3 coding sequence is TGTGCCTGGAGGGTTGGAGCTGGCTACACCTTC.

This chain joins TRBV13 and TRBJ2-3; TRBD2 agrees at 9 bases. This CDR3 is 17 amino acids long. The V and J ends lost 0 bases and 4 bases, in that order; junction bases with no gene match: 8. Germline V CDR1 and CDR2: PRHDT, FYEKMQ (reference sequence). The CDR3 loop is CASSLGFPSGVADTQYF. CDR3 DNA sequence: TGTGCCAGCAGCTTAGGCTTTCCTAGCGGGGTGGCAGATACGCAGTATTTT. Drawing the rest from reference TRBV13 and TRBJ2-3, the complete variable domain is AAGVIQSPRHLIKEKRETATLKCYPIPRHDTVYWYQQGPGQDPQFLISFYEKMQSDKGSIPDRFSAQQFSDYHSELNMSSLELGDSALYFCASSLGFPSGVADTQYFGPGTRLTVL.

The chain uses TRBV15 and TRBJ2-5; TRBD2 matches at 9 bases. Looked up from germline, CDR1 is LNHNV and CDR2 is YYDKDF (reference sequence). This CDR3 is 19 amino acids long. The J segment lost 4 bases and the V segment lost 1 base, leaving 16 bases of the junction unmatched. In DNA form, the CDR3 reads TGTGCCACCAGCAGAGCCCGGGGGGGGCGGGGGGGGAAGGGAGAGACCCAGTACTTC. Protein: CATSRARGGRGGKGETQYF.

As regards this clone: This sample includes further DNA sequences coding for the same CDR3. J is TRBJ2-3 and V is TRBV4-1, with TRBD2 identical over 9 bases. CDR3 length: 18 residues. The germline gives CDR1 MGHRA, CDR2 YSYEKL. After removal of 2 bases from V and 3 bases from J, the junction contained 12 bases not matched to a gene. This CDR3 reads CASSQPRYGSGRTDTQYF. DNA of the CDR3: TGCGCCAGCAGCCAACCTAGGTATGGTAGCGGGAGAACAGATACGCAGTATTTT.

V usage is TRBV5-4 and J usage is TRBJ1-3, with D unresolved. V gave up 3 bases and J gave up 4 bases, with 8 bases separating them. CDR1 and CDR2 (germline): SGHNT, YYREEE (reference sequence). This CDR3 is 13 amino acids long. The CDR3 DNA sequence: TGTGCCAGCAGCTGGAACGGGGGAAACACCATATATTTT. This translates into CASSWNGGNTIYF. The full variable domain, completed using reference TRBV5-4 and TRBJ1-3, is ETGVTQSPTHLIKTRGQQVTLRCSSQSGHNTVSWYQQALGQGPQFIFQYYREEENGRGNFPPRFSGLQFPNYSSELNVNALELDDSALYLCASSWNGGNTIYFGEGSWLTVV.

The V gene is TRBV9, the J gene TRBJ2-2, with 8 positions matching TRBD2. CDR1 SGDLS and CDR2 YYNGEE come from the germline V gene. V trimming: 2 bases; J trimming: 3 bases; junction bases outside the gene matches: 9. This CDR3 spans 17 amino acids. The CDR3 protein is CASSVFPGRADTGELFF. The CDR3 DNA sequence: TGTGCCAGCAGCGTTTTTCCCGGGAGGGCCGACACCGGGGAGCTGTTTTTT. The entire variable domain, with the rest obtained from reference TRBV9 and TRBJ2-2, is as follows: DSGVTQTPKHLITATGQRVTLRCSPRSGDLSVYWYQQSLDQGLQFLIQYYNGEERAKGNILERFSAQQFPDLHSELNLSSLELGDSALYFCASSVFPGRADTGELFFGEGSRLTVL.

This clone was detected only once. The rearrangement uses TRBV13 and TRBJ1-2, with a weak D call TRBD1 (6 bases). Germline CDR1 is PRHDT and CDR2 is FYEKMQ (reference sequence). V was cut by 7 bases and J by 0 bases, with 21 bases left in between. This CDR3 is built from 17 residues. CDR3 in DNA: TGTGCCAGCACCGTCCTGGACAGACAAACGACTAACTATGGCTACACCTTC. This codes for CASTVLDRQTTNYGYTF.